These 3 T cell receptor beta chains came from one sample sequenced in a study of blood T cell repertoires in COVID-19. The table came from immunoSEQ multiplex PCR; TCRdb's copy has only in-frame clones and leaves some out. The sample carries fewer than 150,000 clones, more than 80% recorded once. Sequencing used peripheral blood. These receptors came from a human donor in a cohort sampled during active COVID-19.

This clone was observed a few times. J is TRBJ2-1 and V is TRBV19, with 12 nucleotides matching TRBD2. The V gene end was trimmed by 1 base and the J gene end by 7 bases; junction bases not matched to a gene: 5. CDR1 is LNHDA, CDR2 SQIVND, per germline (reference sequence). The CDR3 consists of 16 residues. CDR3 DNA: TGTGCCAGTAGTATAGCCCTAGCGGGAGGGCATAATGAGCAGTTCTTC. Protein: CASSIALAGGHNEQFF.

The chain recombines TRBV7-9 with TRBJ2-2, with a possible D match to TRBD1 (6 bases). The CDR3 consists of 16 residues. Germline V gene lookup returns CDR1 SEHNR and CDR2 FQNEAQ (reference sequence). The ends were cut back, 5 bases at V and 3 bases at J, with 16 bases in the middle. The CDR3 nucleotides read TGTGCCAGCAGCCCCCACAGGGCACTGGACACCGGGGAGCTGTTTTTT. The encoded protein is CASSPHRALDTGELFF.

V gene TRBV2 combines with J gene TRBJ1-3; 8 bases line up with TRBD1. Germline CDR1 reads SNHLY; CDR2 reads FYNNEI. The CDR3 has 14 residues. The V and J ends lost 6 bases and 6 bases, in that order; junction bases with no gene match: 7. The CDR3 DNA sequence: TGTGCCAGCAGGACTAGACAGGGGAAAAACACCATATATTTT. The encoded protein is CASRTRQGKNTIYF.